The 9 T cell receptor beta chains presented below share a single source sample, sequenced in a study of blood T cell repertoires in COVID-19. The data were produced by immunoSEQ multiplex PCR, yet TCRdb's version contains in-frame clones alone and is incomplete. Of a few hundred thousand clones listed, over 75% are singletons. The specimen was peripheral blood. The receptors come from a human donor with COVID-19, enrolled during active disease. The donor label of this sample is uncertain.

This chain uses TRBV25-1 with TRBJ2-1; 13 bases line up with TRBD2. With V trimmed by 5 bases and J by 5 bases, 9 bases remained unmatched. CDR3 length equals 17 residues. The germline gives CDR1 MGHDK, CDR2 SYGVNS. CDR3 in amino acids: CASSSNLGLAGNNEQFF. DNA of the CDR3: TGTGCCAGCAGTTCAAATCTGGGACTAGCGGGAAACAATGAGCAGTTCTTC.

This clone was detected only a few times. The chain is built from TRBV30 and TRBJ2-7; D might be TRBD2 (5 bases). The CDR3 length is 12 residues. V dropped 1 base and J dropped 5 bases, with 9 bases sitting between them. Germline-derived CDR1 and CDR2 are GTSNPN and SVGIG (reference sequence). The CDR3 nucleotides are TGTGCCTGGAGTGCCTGGGGAGACGAGCAGTACTTC. Translated: CAWSAWGDEQYF.

This sequence joins TRBV30 and TRBJ1-1; 7 bases line up with TRBD1. This CDR3 comprises 12 residues. The V and J ends lost 8 bases and 1 base, in that order; junction bases with no gene match: 4. The germline CDR1 and CDR2 sequences are GTSNPN and SVGIG (reference sequence). CDR3: CATGQENTEAFF. The CDR3 region has the DNA TGTGCCACCGGACAGGAGAACACTGAAGCTTTCTTT.

The V call is TRBV5-1, the J call TRBJ1-2, with D perhaps matching TRBD1 (6 bases). V dropped 0 bases and J dropped 4 bases, with 13 bases sitting between them. The germline V gene encodes CDR1 SGHRS and CDR2 YFSETQ. The CDR3 covers 15 residues. CDR3 nucleotide sequence: TGCGCCAGCAGCTTGGCAGGGGCGGAGACCTATGGCTACACCTTC. This sequence encodes CASSLAGAETYGYTF. Full variable domain (rest looked up from reference TRBV5-1 and TRBJ1-2): KAGVTQTPRYLIKTRGQQVTLSCSPISGHRSVSWYQQTPGQGLQFLFEYFSETQRNKGNFPGRFSGRQFSNSRSEMNVSTLELGDSALYLCASSLAGAETYGYTFGSGTRLTVV.

This rearrangement joins TRBV11-3 to TRBJ2-5, with D maybe TRBD1 (7 bases). The V gene's germline CDR1 is SGHNT and CDR2 YENEEA. V shed 4 bases and J shed 3 bases, with 18 bases lying between them. This CDR3 comprises 16 residues. CDR3 nucleotide sequence: TGTGCCAGCAGCTCGAGACAGGGAACGGGGGAAGAGACCCAGTACTTC. Residues: CASSSRQGTGEETQYF.

The V gene is TRBV25-1, the J gene TRBJ1-1; the match to TRBD1 covers 7 bases. Germline CDR1 is MGHDK and CDR2 is SYGVNS. The CDR3 is made up of 15 amino acids. Trimming took 6 bases from V and 0 from J; bases not matched to a gene: 7. The DNA for the CDR3 is TGTGCCAGCAGAAGACAGGGTCCAATGAACACTGAAGCTTTCTTT. As protein: CASRRQGPMNTEAFF.

The CDR3 DNA sequence: TGTGCCAGCAGCTGGGGGACAGCGAACACTGAAGCTTTCTTT. This sequence encodes CASSWGTANTEAFF. This chain links TRBV25-1 with TRBJ1-1; TRBD1 agrees at 7 bases. V was clipped by 6 bases and J by 1 base; unmatched bases: 5. The CDR3 contains 14 residues. Germline CDR1 reads MGHDK; CDR2 reads SYGVNS.

The rearrangement joins TRBV5-1 to TRBJ2-5; D unresolved. V was shortened by 0 bases and J by 2 bases, with 5 bases between the two germline ends. Germline-derived CDR1 and CDR2 are SGHRS and YFSETQ. This CDR3 is built from 13 residues. In nucleotides, the CDR3 is TGCGCCAGCAGCTTGGCCCTGCAAGAGACCCAGTACTTC. Amino acids: CASSLALQETQYF.

In its sample, this clone was seen once. The J gene is TRBJ2-7, the V gene TRBV5-1, with D possibly being TRBD1 (6 bases). This CDR3 comprises 16 residues. The V and J ends lost 0 bases and 6 bases respectively, with 19 bases between them. Per the germline V gene, CDR1 is SGHRS and CDR2 is YFSETQ. The CDR3 reads CASSLEGDGPPLEQYF. CDR3 nucleotides: TGCGCCAGCAGCTTGGAGGGGGACGGACCCCCGCTCGAGCAGTACTTC. The variable domain in full, completed from reference TRBV5-1 and TRBJ2-7, reads KAGVTQTPRYLIKTRGQQVTLSCSPISGHRSVSWYQQTPGQGLQFLFEYFSETQRNKGNFPGRFSGRQFSNSRSEMNVSTLELGDSALYLCASSLEGDGPPLEQYFGPGTRLTVT.